These T cell receptor beta chains were read from a single sample in a study of cytomegalovirus exposure and HLA in healthy donors. Some clones are missing from TCRdb's copy, which holds only in-frame ones; the method was immunoSEQ multiplex PCR. The sample yields approximately 60,000 clones, about nine tenths seen once. The sequenced sample was PBMCs. These receptors all stem from a man aged 18 to 29 in good health and CMV-seronegative. The CDR3 runs from the conserved cysteine through the conserved F or W. D genes are given only for firm matches. Only part of the rows carry a size: once, few, many, or a class if the clone is expanded.

TRBJ1-5 TRBV5-6 - - TGTGCCAGCAGCTTGTTTGATCCGGGCAGGGTGTCAGTCCAGCCCCAGCATTTT CASSLFDPGRVSVQPQHF
TRBJ2-7 TRBV28 - TRBD2 TGTGCCAGCAGTTACCTAGCGGGGGTCCGGAGAGATTTCTACGAGCAGTACTTC CASSYLAGVRRDFYEQYF
TRBJ1-4 TRBV5-1 - TRBD1 TGCGCCAGCAGCTTGGGCGCCGGGACAGGGGGTGAAAAACTGTTTTTT CASSLGAGTGGEKLFF
TRBJ1-4 TRBV7-9 - - TGTGCCAGCAGCTCCGTTTCTTATGAAAAACTGTTTTTT CASSSVSYEKLFF
TRBJ2-1 TRBV2 - - TGTGCCAGCAGTGAAGGAAGCGGCAAATACAATGAGCAGTTCTTC CASSEGSGKYNEQFF
TRBJ1-4 TRBV18 - TRBD1 TGTGCCAGCTCACCACCTGACAGGGGGAATTCATATGAAAAACTGTTTTTT CASSPPDRGNSYEKLFF
TRBJ2-7 TRBV28 - TRBD1 TGTGCCAGCAGTCTTCAGGGGGCTTTGGTCCACGAGCAGTACTTC CASSLQGALVHEQYF
TRBJ2-1 TRBV28 - - TGTGCCAGCAGTCCGTACGACGAGGGCTCCTACAATGAGCAGTTCTTC CASSPYDEGSYNEQFF
TRBJ2-7 TRBV19 once TRBD2 TGTGCCAGTAGTACCTTGACGGGAGGGACCTACGAGCAGTACTTC CASSTLTGGTYEQYF
TRBJ2-7 TRBV13 - - TGTGCCAGCAGCTTAGGCCGGACAGCCTACGAGCAGTACTTC CASSLGRTAYEQYF
TRBJ2-1 TRBV29-1 - - TGCAGCGTTGTAGGGCAGGGCAATGAGCAGTTCTTC CSVVGQGNEQFF
TRBJ2-7 TRBV6-5 - TRBD2 TGTGCCAGCAGACGGACTAGCGGGGCCTCCTACGAGCAGTACTTC CASRRTSGASYEQYF
TRBJ2-7 TRBV7-8 - - TGTGCCAGCAGCTTAGAATCTAGGGGGTTATACGAGCAGTACTTC CASSLESRGLYEQYF
TRBJ1-1 TRBV4-2 - TRBD1 TGTGCCAGCAGCCAAGATGGAAGGGACAGGGGATCTTTCTTT CASSQDGRDRGSFF
TRBJ2-7 TRBV18 - - TGTGCCAGCTCACCACAATTGGGGGGAAACGAGCAGTACTTC CASSPQLGGNEQYF
TRBJ1-5 TRBV28 - TRBD1 TGTGCCAGCAGGGGTGGACAGGGTAACGCTCAGCCCCAGCATTTT CASRGGQGNAQPQHF
TRBJ1-3 TRBV4-2 - TRBD1 TGTGCCAGCAGCCGTTCCATACAGGGGATTAGAAACACCATATATTTT CASSRSIQGIRNTIYF
TRBJ2-7 TRBV6-1 - - TGTGCCAGCAGTAGGACAGAGGGCGAGCAGTACTTC CASSRTEGEQYF
TRBJ2-2 TRBV9 - - TGTGCCAGCAGCGTAGAAGTAGTCGGGGAGCTGTTTTTT CASSVEVVGELFF
TRBJ2-1 TRBV19 - TRBD2 TGTGCCAGTAGCATATCGACTAGCGGGGTTAACAATGAGCAGTTCTTC CASSISTSGVNNEQFF
TRBJ2-1 TRBV5-1 - - TGCGCCAGCAGCTTCCTGATAAGCGGGCATTACAATGAGCAGTTCTTC CASSFLISGHYNEQFF
TRBJ2-1 TRBV27 few - TGTGCCAGCAGTTTAGCCGGGGGCAATGAGCAGTTCTTC CASSLAGGNEQFF
TRBJ2-5 TRBV18 few - TGTGCCAGCTCACCCCCGATGGGGGGAGAGGAGACCCAGTACTTC CASSPPMGGEETQYF
TRBJ2-5 TRBV6-5 - TRBD1 TGTGCCAGCAGTGCCAGGACAGGGGTGAGGGAGACCCAGTACTTC CASSARTGVRETQYF
TRBJ2-1 TRBV9 once TRBD2 TGTGCCAGCAGCGTAGCGGGGGGGACCTACAATGAGCAGTTCTTC CASSVAGGTYNEQFF
TRBJ1-5 TRBV28 - - TGTGCCAGTACTTCCCTTAATCAGCCCCAGCATTTT CASTSLNQPQHF
TRBJ1-2 TRBV6-1 once - TGTGCCAGCAGTTTACTGGACAGCAGACATGGCTACACCTTC CASSLLDSRHGYTF
TRBJ2-3 TRBV15 - TRBD1 TGTGCCACCAGCGCACGCCGGGACAGGTCAGATACGCAGTATTTT CATSARRDRSDTQYF
TRBJ1-5 TRBV19 - TRBD1 TGTGCCAGTAGTACCCAGACAGGGGTTGGAGTCAATCAGCCCCAGCATTTT CASSTQTGVGVNQPQHF
TRBJ2-7 TRBV7-2 - - TGTGCCAGCCAGTGGGAGACGTTGGGGGAGCAGTACTTC CASQWETLGEQYF
TRBJ2-1 TRBV29-1 - TRBD2 TGCAGCGCCCAGCGGGAGGGCCCCTACAATGAGCAGTTCTTC CSAQREGPYNEQFF
TRBJ1-1 TRBV30 - TRBD1 TGTGCCTGGATTGGGGACAGGGCTTCTGAAGCTTTCTTT CAWIGDRASEAFF
TRBJ2-5 TRBV7-9 - - TGTGCCAGCAGCTGGACCAGGGACTTGCAGGGGACCCAGTACTTC CASSWTRDLQGTQYF